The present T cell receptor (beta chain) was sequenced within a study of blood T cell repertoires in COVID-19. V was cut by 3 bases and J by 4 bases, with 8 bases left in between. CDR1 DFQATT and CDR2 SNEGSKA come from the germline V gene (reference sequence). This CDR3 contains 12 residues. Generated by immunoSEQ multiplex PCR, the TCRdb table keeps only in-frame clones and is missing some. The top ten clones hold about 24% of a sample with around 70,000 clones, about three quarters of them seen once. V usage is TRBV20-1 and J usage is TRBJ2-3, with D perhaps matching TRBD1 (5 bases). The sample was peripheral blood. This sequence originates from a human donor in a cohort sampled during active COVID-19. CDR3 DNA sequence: TGCAGTGCTAGTAGGGGTGCAGATACGCAGTATTTT. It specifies CSASRGADTQYF.